The 20 T cell receptor beta chains below were found in one sample sequenced in a study of blood T cell repertoires in COVID-19. TCRdb's table, derived via immunoSEQ multiplex PCR, lists solely in-frame clones and lacks some. The sample carries about 200,000 clones, more than 65% recorded once. Input material: PBMCs or T cells enriched from blood (not recorded which). Receptors were obtained from a man aged 40-49 years who had recovered from COVID-19.

This clone appeared once. The chain combines TRBV27 with TRBJ1-1; D unclear. Germline values: CDR1 MNHEY, CDR2 SMNVEV (reference sequence). The CDR3 runs 15 residues. V was clipped by 2 bases and J by 1 base, with 11 bases between them. CDR3 bases: TGTGCCAGCAGTTTAAGTGCAGTTTCGAACACTGAAGCTTTCTTT. Amino acid sequence: CASSLSAVSNTEAFF.

The rearrangement links TRBV15 to TRBJ1-3; D remains ambiguous. CDR1 and CDR2 from the germline V gene are LNHNV and YYDKDF (reference sequence). This CDR3 has 16 residues. V lost 0 bases to trimming and J lost 2 bases, with 11 bases between them. Here the CDR3 reads CATSRDSGLPGNTIYF. DNA of the CDR3: TGTGCCACCAGCAGAGATTCAGGCCTGCCTGGAAACACCATATATTTT. The complete variable domain, with remaining parts taken from reference TRBV15 and TRBJ1-3, reads DAMVIQNPRYQVTQFGKPVTLSCSQTLNHNVMYWYQQKSSQAPKLLFHYYDKDFNNEADTPDNFQSRRPNTSFCFLDIRSPGLGDTAMYLCATSRDSGLPGNTIYFGEGSWLTVV.

The chain couples TRBV6-5 to TRBJ1-3; D gene unclear. This CDR3 comprises 12 residues. V was cut by 6 bases and J by 1 base, with 4 bases left in between. Germline V lookup: CDR1 MNHEY, CDR2 SVGAGI. As DNA, the CDR3 is TGTGCCAGCAGCAGATCTGGAAACACCATATATTTT. Translated, it gives CASSRSGNTIYF.

The J gene is TRBJ2-4, the V gene TRBV29-1; D is possibly TRBD2 (5 bases). Germline V gene data show CDR1 as SQVTM and CDR2 as ANQGSEA. The V end lost 1 base, the J end lost 0 bases, and 13 bases lay between the germline ends. The CDR3 consists of 16 residues. The CDR3 sequence: CSVEVEATLAKNIQYF. Written as DNA, the CDR3 is TGCAGCGTTGAAGTGGAGGCCACATTAGCCAAAAACATTCAGTACTTC.

The chain uses TRBV19 and TRBJ2-4; D gene uncertain. The germline V gene encodes CDR1 LNHDA and CDR2 SQIVND (reference sequence). The CDR3 is 16 amino acids. V lost 1 base to trimming and J lost 1 base, with 11 bases between them. This chain's CDR3 is CASSIAPIRAKNIQYF. CDR3 nucleotides: TGTGCCAGTAGTATAGCCCCGATACGGGCCAAAAACATTCAGTACTTC.

This clone appeared once. The chain is built from TRBV11-2 and TRBJ1-3; 7 nucleotides line up with TRBD1. The junction had 11 bases not matched to a gene; V was cut back by 5 bases and J by 4 bases. The CDR3 runs to 16 residues. Per the germline V gene, CDR1 is SGHAT and CDR2 is FQNNGV. The CDR3 nucleotides read TGTGCCAGCAGCCCCAGACAGGGTCCGCCGGGAAACACCATATATTTT. Residues: CASSPRQGPPGNTIYF.

Remarks on this clone: Germline and junction disagree at one end, which may indicate a read error. V usage is TRBV10-3 and J usage is TRBJ1-5, with 8 bases that match TRBD1. This CDR3 contains 14 residues. CDR1 and CDR2 from the germline V gene are ENHRY and SYGVKD. The CDR3 here is CAISDRGDNQPQHF. CDR3 sequence (DNA): TGTGCCATCAGCGACAGGGGCGACAATCAGCCTCAGCATTTT.

In its sample, this clone was seen once. This rearrangement joins TRBV2 to TRBJ2-2; weak D call: TRBD1 (6 bases). This CDR3 has 17 amino acids. Trimming removed 6 bases from V and 2 bases from J, with 19 bases in between. Germline V lookup: CDR1 SNHLY, CDR2 FYNNEI. The CDR3 DNA follows: TGTGCCAGCAGCGAAACAGGGTCGTGGGGAAACACCGGGGAGCTGTTTTTT. Encoded protein: CASSETGSWGNTGELFF.

This clone has only a few counts. V is TRBV29-1 and J is TRBJ1-4; maybe TRBD1 (6 bases). This CDR3 comprises 15 residues. The germline gives CDR1 SQVTM, CDR2 ANQGSEA. V was trimmed by 5 bases and J by 1 base, leaving 14 bases between them. The CDR3 loop reads CSVPQGLETNEKLFF. CDR3 DNA: TGCAGCGTTCCCCAGGGGTTGGAAACTAATGAAAAACTGTTTTTT.

The rearrangement links TRBV3-1 (or the pseudogene TRBV3-2) to TRBJ2-3, with D unresolved. Germline values: CDR1 LGHDT, CDR2 YNNKEL (reference sequence). Trimming removed 1 base at V and 2 bases at J, with 4 bases between. The CDR3 length is 13 residues. The CDR3 reads CASSQGLTDTQYF. CDR3 sequence (DNA): TGTGCCAGCAGCCAAGGTCTCACAGATACGCAGTATTTT.

The J gene is TRBJ1-4, the V gene TRBV7-8; perhaps TRBD1 as D (5 bases). CDR1 SGHVS and CDR2 FQNEAQ come from the germline V gene. The CDR3 runs 15 residues. The V gene lost 2 bases and the J gene lost 3 bases, with 10 bases spanning the gap. CDR3 sequence (DNA): TGTGCCAGCAGCTTATTGGGAGGGGCTAATGAAAAACTGTTTTTT. Translated: CASSLLGGANEKLFF.

The J gene is TRBJ1-6, the V gene TRBV2; tentatively, D is TRBD1 (5 bases). Germline values: CDR1 SNHLY, CDR2 FYNNEI. The CDR3 covers 18 residues. Trimming removed 4 bases at V and 0 bases at J, with 16 bases between. The DNA of the CDR3 is TGTGCCAGCAGTGTAAATGCGGGGGGTAGCTCCTATAATTCACCCCTCCACTTT. Translating gives CASSVNAGGSSYNSPLHF.

The rearrangement uses TRBV4-1 and TRBJ1-5; TRBD1 matches at 9 bases. The CDR3 has 14 residues. The V gene's germline CDR1 is MGHRA and CDR2 YSYEKL. With V trimmed by 6 bases and J by 4 bases, 4 bases remained unmatched. CDR3 protein: CASSRTGDNQPQHF. CDR3 bases: TGCGCCAGCAGTCGGACAGGGGATAATCAGCCCCAGCATTTT.

This rearrangement joins TRBV7-2 to TRBJ1-5; TRBD1 is a possible D gene (5 bases). V was cut by 5 bases and J by 6 bases, with 11 bases left in between. Germline values: CDR1 SGHTA, CDR2 FQGNSA. This CDR3 has 13 residues. The CDR3 nucleotides are TGTGCCAGCAGCCAAGGGGCAGGTCAGCCCCAGCATTTT. Translation: CASSQGAGQPQHF. The whole variable domain, filled in from reference TRBV7-2 and TRBJ1-5, reads GAGVSQSPSNKVTEKGKDVELRCDPISGHTALYWYRQSLGQGLEFLIYFQGNSAPDKSGLPSDRFSAERTGGSVSTLTIQRTQQEDSAVYLCASSQGAGQPQHFGDGTRLSIL.

The gene calls are TRBV5-8 and TRBJ1-5; D gene ambiguous. Germline-derived CDR1 and CDR2 are SGHTS and YDEGEE. The CDR3 is 14 residues long. Trimming stripped 3 bases from V and 6 bases from J, with 13 bases between. CDR3 DNA sequence: TGTGCCAGCAGCTCGGAGAGGGTCAGTCAGCCCCAGCATTTT. This encodes CASSSERVSQPQHF.

In DNA, the CDR3 is TGTGCCAGCAGCTTGGCCCGAGGGCAGGGGGCGGATTCACCCCTCCACTTT. Its translation: CASSLARGQGADSPLHF. The rearrangement joins TRBV5-4 to TRBJ1-6, with 8 bases identical to TRBD1. Germline CDR1 SGHNT, CDR2 YYREEE (reference sequence). The V gene end was trimmed by 0 bases and the J gene end by 8 bases; junction bases not matched to a gene: 10. CDR3 length: 17 amino acids.

V usage is TRBV15 and J usage is TRBJ2-3; 15 nucleotides line up with TRBD2. Germline loops: CDR1 LNHNV, CDR2 YYDKDF (reference sequence). There are 16 residues in the CDR3. V dropped 8 bases and J dropped 2; count of bases not matched to a gene: 5. CDR3 sequence: CATGGTSGRTTDTQYF. The DNA for the CDR3 is TGTGCCACCGGGGGGACTAGCGGGAGGACCACAGATACGCAGTATTTT.

The rearrangement joins TRBV13 to TRBJ2-7, with 10 bases aligning to TRBD2. The length of the CDR3 is 18 residues. In germline, CDR1 is PRHDT, CDR2 FYEKMQ (reference sequence). After removal of 1 base from V and 3 bases from J, the junction contained 12 bases not matched to a gene. The CDR3 bases are TGTGCCAGCAGCTTAGCCCCTGCCCTGCTAGCGGGGGACTACGAGCAGTACTTC. Amino acids: CASSLAPALLAGDYEQYF.

CDR3 DNA: TGTGCCAGCAGTCGGGGGGTTTCTTACAATCAGCCCCAGCATTTT. Amino acids: CASSRGVSYNQPQHF. V is TRBV6-5 and J is TRBJ1-5; tentatively, D is TRBD1 (5 bases). The V gene's germline CDR1 is MNHEY and CDR2 SVGAGI. This CDR3 comprises 15 residues. Between the trimmed V and J ends, which lost 5 bases and 3 bases, there was a span of 14 bases.

This clone was found a few times. V gene TRBV27 combines with J gene TRBJ2-7; a weak D match, TRBD1 (7 bases). Germline CDR1 and CDR2: MNHEY and SMNVEV (reference sequence). Trimming took off 5 bases at V and 4 bases at J, with 18 bases between the two ends. This CDR3 has 15 amino acids. CDR3 DNA: TGTGCCAGCAGTCCCCGGGGGACAGCCTTTTACGAGCAGTACTTC. Its protein is CASSPRGTAFYEQYF.